These 14 T cell receptor beta chains were all obtained from the same sample, sequenced in a study of blood T cells in healthy people across ages (dated by TCRdb to the mid-2010s). Library prep was done by 5' RACE. For sequencing, an Illumina HiSeq 2500 was employed. The second PCR ran for roughly 6 to 11 cycles and used a J-beta primer mix along with a sample-barcoded 5' primer. The raw public data were reprocessed by TCRdb itself: fastp quality trimming at Q25, MiXCR clonotype calling, in-frame beta chains only. Here each entry gathers all rows of one CDR3 protein and keeps the most common genes and DNA. The table for this sample lists 1.6 million or so distinct CDR3 sequences; about 35% of them were counted only once. 11% of the sample is in the top ten clones. Specimen: blood. Source of these receptors: a woman in her 30s in good health.

This clonotype came up many times. This rearrangement joins TRBV6-6 to TRBJ2-7; D might be TRBD2 (6 bases). The V and J ends lost 4 bases and 4 bases respectively, with 11 bases between them. The CDR3 sequence is 13 residues long. Germline CDR1 and CDR2: MNHNY and SVGAGI (reference sequence). Here the CDR3 reads CASSLLSGYEQYF. CDR3 nucleotides: TGTGCCAGCAGTTTACTCAGCGGGTACGAGCAGTACTTC.

The chain joins TRBV27 to TRBJ1-1; weak D call: TRBD1 (6 bases). V dropped 5 bases and J dropped 5 bases, with 12 bases sitting between them. This CDR3 is built from 13 residues. The V gene's germline CDR1 is MNHEY and CDR2 SMNVEV (reference sequence). In DNA form, the CDR3 reads TGTGCCAGCAGTGCTACAGGGTTGACTGAAGCTTTCTTT. This gives the protein CASSATGLTEAFF.

This clonotype has at least ten counts. CDR3 nucleotide sequence: TGCAGCGTTAACCAAGGGACAGGTTCATTTGGCTACACCTTC. It encodes CSVNQGTGSFGYTF. The chain uses TRBV29-1 and TRBJ1-2, with 8 nucleotides matching TRBD1. Germline V gene lookup returns CDR1 SQVTM and CDR2 ANQGSEA. The CDR3 consists of 14 residues. Germline trimming cut 5 bases from V and 7 bases from J; bases unmatched to any gene: 12.

A few counts support this clonotype. The chain combines TRBV4-2 with TRBJ2-5, with TRBD2 matching over 8 bases. With 1 base clipped from V and 1 base from J, the junction kept 5 bases outside the gene matches. In germline, CDR1 is LGHNA, CDR2 YNFKEQ. CDR3 length: 16 amino acids. CDR3 coding DNA: TGTGCCAGCAGCCAAGCAACTAGCGGAGTCCAAGAGACCCAGTACTTC. This codes for CASSQATSGVQETQYF.

The rearrangement links TRBV5-4 to TRBJ2-1; 8 positions match TRBD1. CDR1 SGHNT and CDR2 YYREEE come from the germline V gene (reference sequence). V dropped 6 bases and J dropped 10; count of bases not matched to a gene: 12. This CDR3 has 14 residues. The CDR3 DNA is TGTGCCAGCACTCGCCTAGCAGGGGGCAGCGAGCAGTTCTTC. It specifies CASTRLAGGSEQFF.

The V call is TRBV20-1, the J call TRBJ2-7; 13 positions agree with TRBD2. Germline lookup yields CDR1 DFQATT and CDR2 SNEGSKA (reference sequence). The CDR3 is 18 amino acids. Germline trimming cut 2 bases from V and 0 bases from J; bases unmatched to any gene: 10. The CDR3 DNA sequence: TGCAGTGCTAGATCTCGGACTAGCGGGAGAACCAGCTCCTACGAGCAGTACTTC. Its translation is CSARSRTSGRTSSYEQYF.

This clonotype was counted between two and nine times. V usage is TRBV12-3 or TRBV12-4 and J usage is TRBJ1-1; no clear D gene. Trimming cost V 3 bases and J 6 bases, with 11 bases left between them. CDR3 length equals 13 residues. The CDR3 bases are TGTGCCAGCAGTTTTATGATAACAGCTGAAGCTTTCTTT. This gives the protein CASSFMITAEAFF.

This clonotype was counted between two and nine times. The J gene is TRBJ1-6, the V gene TRBV27; D gene ambiguous. The CDR3 has 15 amino acids. The V end lost 5 bases, the J end lost 3 bases, and 11 bases lay between the germline ends. CDR1 and CDR2 from the germline V gene are MNHEY and SMNVEV (reference sequence). Written as DNA, the CDR3 is TGTGCCAGCAGTGACGTGAGGGTCTATAATTCACCCCTCCACTTT. This translates into CASSDVRVYNSPLHF.

This chain connects TRBV7-2 to TRBJ2-3; TRBD2 might be the D (5 bases). V lost 1 base, J lost 2 bases, and 13 bases lay in between. The CDR3 length is 16 residues. CDR1 is SGHTA, CDR2 FQGNSA, per germline. This CDR3 reads CASSLGASLHTDTQYF. CDR3 sequence (DNA): TGTGCCAGCAGCTTAGGAGCTAGCCTACACACAGATACGCAGTATTTT.

This clonotype was counted only a few times. This chain uses TRBV14 with TRBJ2-5; D gene uncertain. This CDR3 spans 13 amino acids. V was shortened by 3 bases and J by 1 base, with 6 bases between the two germline ends. The germline gives CDR1 SGHDN, CDR2 FVKESK. This CDR3 is CASSQSTQETQYF. The CDR3 coding sequence is TGTGCCAGCAGCCAGAGTACCCAAGAGACCCAGTACTTC.

This clonotype occurred a few times. The chain joins TRBV6-1 to TRBJ2-3, with D unclear. Germline V gene data show CDR1 as MNHNS and CDR2 as SASEGT. V lost 3 bases to trimming and J lost 5 bases, with 12 bases between them. This CDR3 is 14 amino acids long. The CDR3 nucleotides are TGTGCCAGCAGTGACGAGATTTCGAGAGATACGCAGTATTTT. Translation: CASSDEISRDTQYF.

The V call is TRBV11-2, the J call TRBJ1-2; TRBD1 matches 7 bases. Germline assignment: CDR1 SGHAT and CDR2 FQNNGV. The ends lost 1 base at V and 2 bases at J; junction bases unmatched: 4. The CDR3 is made up of 15 amino acids. The CDR3 bases are TGTGCCAGCAGCTTAGTTCCCAGGGGGAACTATGGCTACACCTTC. This translates into CASSLVPRGNYGYTF.

This clonotype was observed a few times. This chain joins TRBV9 and TRBJ1-6; 9 bases map to TRBD1. V lost 4 bases, J lost 9 bases, and 5 bases stayed unmatched. The germline V gene has CDR1 SGDLS and CDR2 YYNGEE. This CDR3 is 14 amino acids long. The CDR3 loop is CASSSQGAGSPLHF. CDR3 coding DNA: TGTGCCAGCAGCTCACAGGGGGCGGGTTCACCCCTCCACTTT.

This clonotype was detected only a few times. The chain couples TRBV9 to TRBJ1-2; D remains ambiguous. This CDR3 spans 14 amino acids. V was pared by 3 bases and J by 6 bases, with 15 bases between. Germline V CDR1 and CDR2: SGDLS, YYNGEE. CDR3 residues: CASSASQFLDGYTF. The DNA of the CDR3 is TGTGCCAGCAGCGCGTCCCAGTTTTTGGATGGCTACACCTTC.